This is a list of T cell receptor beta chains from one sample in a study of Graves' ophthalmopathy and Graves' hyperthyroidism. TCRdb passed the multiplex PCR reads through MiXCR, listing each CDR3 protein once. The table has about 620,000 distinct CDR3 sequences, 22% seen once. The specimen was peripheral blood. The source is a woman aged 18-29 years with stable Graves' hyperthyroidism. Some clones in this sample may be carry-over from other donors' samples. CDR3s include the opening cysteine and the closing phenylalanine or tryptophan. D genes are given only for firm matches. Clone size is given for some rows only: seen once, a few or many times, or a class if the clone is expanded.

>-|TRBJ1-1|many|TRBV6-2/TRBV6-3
TGTGCCAGCAGTTACTCGATTCCCGGGTCAGCTTTCATGAACACTGAAGCTTTCTTT
CASSYSIPGSAFMNTEAFF
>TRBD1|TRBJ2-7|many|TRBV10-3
TGTGCCATCAGTGACACAGGGGCTAGGTCCTACGAGCAGTACTTC
CAISDTGARSYEQYF
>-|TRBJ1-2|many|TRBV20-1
TGCAGTGCTAGAGATGAGGGGCTGGGAGGCTACACCTTC
CSARDEGLGGYTF
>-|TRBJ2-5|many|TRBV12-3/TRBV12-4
TGTGCCAGCAGTTTTCAGGGCGAACTCCAAGAGACCCAGTACTTC
CASSFQGELQETQYF
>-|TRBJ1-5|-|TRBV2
TGTGCCAGCAGTGAACCGGCACTAATAAGGCCCCAGCATTTT
CASSEPALIRPQHF
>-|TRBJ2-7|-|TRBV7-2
TGTGCCAGCAGCTTAGGTTCGGGGGGCTATTACGAGCAGTGCTTC
CASSLGSGGYYEQCF
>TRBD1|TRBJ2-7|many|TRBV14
TGTGCCAGCAGCCACCCCAGGGGGTCCTACGAGCAGTACTTC
CASSHPRGSYEQYF
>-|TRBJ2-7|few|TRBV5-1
TGCGCCAGCAGCGGATACTCCTACGAGCAGTACTTC
CASSGYSYEQYF
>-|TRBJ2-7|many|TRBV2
TGTGCCAGCAGGAGGACATTCCCCTACGAGCAGTACTTC
CASRRTFPYEQYF
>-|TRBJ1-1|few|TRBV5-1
TGCGCCAGCAGCTTGGCTCCAGGAGCGAACACTGAAGCTTTCTTT
CASSLAPGANTEAFF
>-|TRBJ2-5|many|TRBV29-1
TGCAGCGTTGATTCCGGGGCGGGGGAGACCCAGTACTTC
CSVDSGAGETQYF
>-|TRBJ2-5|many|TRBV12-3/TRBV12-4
TGTGCCAGCAGTTCCACAGTGGAGACCCAGTACTTC
CASSSTVETQYF
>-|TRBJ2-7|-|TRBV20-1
TGCAGTGCTAGAGATTCCGGGAGCGGGTCCTACGAGCAGTACTTC
CSARDSGSGSYEQYF
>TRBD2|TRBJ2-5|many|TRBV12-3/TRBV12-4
TGTGCCAGCAGTTTCGGGACTAGCGGGGGGGCGTTTCAAGAGACCCAGTACTTC
CASSFGTSGGAFQETQYF
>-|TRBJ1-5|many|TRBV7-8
TGTGCCAGCAGCTTTACAGGCCAGCCCCAGCATTTT
CASSFTGQPQHF
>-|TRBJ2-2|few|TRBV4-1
TGCGCCAGCAGCGGCATGAACACCGGGGAGCTGTTTTTT
CASSGMNTGELFF
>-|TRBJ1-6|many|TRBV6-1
TGTGCCAGCAGTGAAGTCCCAGTCCCGGGGAACAGTTCACCCCTCCACTTT
CASSEVPVPGNSSPLHF
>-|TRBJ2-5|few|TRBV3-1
TGTGCCAGCAGCCAAGATAGGTCGGCGGGCAGACAAGAGACCCAGTACTTC
CASSQDRSAGRQETQYF
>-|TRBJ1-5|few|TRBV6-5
TGTGCCAGCAGTTCGCAGGGTAATAGCAATCAGCCCCAGCATTTT
CASSSQGNSNQPQHF
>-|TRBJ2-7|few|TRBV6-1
TGTGCCAGCAGCGTCAGGGGAACCGACTACGAGCAGTACTTC
CASSVRGTDYEQYF
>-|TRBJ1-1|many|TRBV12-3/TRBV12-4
TGTGCCAGCAGTTTAAGCGGGGGGTCCACTGAAGCTTTCTTT
CASSLSGGSTEAFF